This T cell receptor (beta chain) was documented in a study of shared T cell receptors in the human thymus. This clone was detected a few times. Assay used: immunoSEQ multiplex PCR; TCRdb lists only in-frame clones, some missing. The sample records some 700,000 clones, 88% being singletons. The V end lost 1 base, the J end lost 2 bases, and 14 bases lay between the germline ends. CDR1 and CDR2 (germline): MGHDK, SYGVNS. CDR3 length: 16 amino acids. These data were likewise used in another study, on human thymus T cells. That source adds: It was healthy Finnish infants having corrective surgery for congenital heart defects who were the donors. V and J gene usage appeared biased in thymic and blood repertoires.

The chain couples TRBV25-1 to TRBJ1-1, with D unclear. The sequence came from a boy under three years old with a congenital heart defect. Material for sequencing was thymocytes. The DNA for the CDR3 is TGTGCCAGCAGTGAATTTCGAGGCGCAGACAACACTGAAGCTTTCTTT. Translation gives CASSEFRGADNTEAFF.